This entry is about one TCR beta chain. The trim removed 4 bases at V and 8 bases at J, leaving 9 bases unmatched. This CDR3 spans 15 amino acids. Germline V gives CDR1 SGDLS, CDR2 YYNGEE. Per the original data handling: For nucleated cells, counts were estimated from reference gene primer amplification. Only in-frame clones appear in the TCRdb table, and some are missing; sequencing was by immunoSEQ multiplex PCR. V, J and clone size are taken as reported in that table, and D and trimming were inferred from the DNA itself. The sample shows approximately 100,000 clones, about 89% of them seen only once. The sample belongs to a study of blood T cell repertoires in COVID-19. Whole-study context: Specimens from acute and convalescent COVID-19 originated in the United States, Italy and Spain. T cells, B-cell-depleted T cells, or PBMCs provided the cDNA or gDNA that served as material.

The specimen sequenced was peripheral blood. The rearrangement joins TRBV9 to TRBJ1-4; TRBD1 aligns across 9 bases. This clonotype was obtained from a man in his 60s with acute or convalescent COVID-19. CDR3 in amino acids: CASSPSRTGVEKLFF. The CDR3 DNA reads TGTGCCAGCAGCCCTTCTCGGACAGGGGTAGAAAAACTGTTTTTT.